What follows describes a single TCR beta chain. Each CDR3 protein is one row after TCRdb ran MiXCR on the RT-PCR reads. The sample holds almost 700,000 distinct CDR3 sequences, approximately 15% seen once. Trimming removed 5 bases at V and 6 bases at J, with 14 bases between. Germline values: CDR1 SGHTA, CDR2 FQGNSA. The CDR3 extends over 13 amino acids. This receptor was taken from a female donor in good health, serving as a healthy control. The specimen sequenced was memory CD4+ T cells from blood. The V gene is TRBV7-2, the J gene TRBJ2-7; D might be TRBD1 (6 bases). CDR3 DNA sequence: TGTGCCAGCAGCCCACAGGGTCCGGTCGAGCAGTACTTC. It codes for CASSPQGPVEQYF.